The 27 T cell receptor beta chains below come from one sample, sequenced in a study of blood T cell repertoires in COVID-19. TCRdb's table, derived via immunoSEQ multiplex PCR, lists solely in-frame clones and lacks some. The sample lists more than 150,000 clones, about 90% occurring once. Input material: peripheral blood. The receptors here all came from a man in his forties or fifties with active or convalescent COVID-19.

The V and J genes are TRBV7-9 and TRBJ1-5, with 9 bases identical to TRBD1. The CDR3 length is 17 residues. From germline, CDR1 is SEHNR and CDR2 FQNEAQ (reference sequence). Trimming removed 2 bases from V and 6 bases from J; junction bases left unmatched: 11. The CDR3 nucleotides are TGTGCCAGCAGCTTATCGCACCGGACAGGGGCTAGTCAGCCCCAGCATTTT. The encoded protein is CASSLSHRTGASQPQHF.

This clone was picked up a small number of times. The gene calls are TRBV7-2 and TRBJ2-6; D gene uncertain. Per the germline V gene, CDR1 is SGHTA and CDR2 is FQGNSA. V lost 5 bases, J lost 0 bases, and 8 bases lay in between. This CDR3 has 15 residues. CDR3 sequence reads: CASSPQSSGANVLTF. The CDR3 DNA reads as TGTGCCAGCAGCCCACAGAGCTCTGGGGCCAACGTCCTGACTTTC.

The J gene is TRBJ2-7, the V gene TRBV5-4; a possible D gene is TRBD1 (5 bases). Germline-derived CDR1 and CDR2 are SGHNT and YYREEE (reference sequence). Trimming cost V 5 bases and J 5 bases, with 11 bases left between them. The CDR3 is 12 residues long. The CDR3 sequence: CASSTDRDEQYF. The CDR3 coding sequence is TGTGCCAGCAGTACTGACAGAGACGAGCAGTACTTC.

J is TRBJ2-3 and V is TRBV7-6; 8 bases are shared with TRBD2. CDR1 is SGHVS, CDR2 FNYEAQ, per germline. The V segment lost 1 base and the J segment 0 bases; nucleotides outside the gene matches: 9. The CDR3 sequence is 18 residues long. This CDR3 is CASSLVLRGEMSTDTQYF. CDR3 coding DNA: TGTGCCAGCAGCTTAGTATTGCGGGGGGAAATGAGCACAGATACGCAGTATTTT.

This clone was observed a single time. The genes are TRBV6-6 and TRBJ1-2; TRBD1 matches at 7 bases. The CDR3 extends over 13 amino acids. After removal of 5 bases from V and 8 bases from J, the junction contained 8 bases not matched to a gene. Germline CDR1 reads MNHNY; CDR2 reads SVGAGI (reference sequence). CDR3 coding DNA: TGTGCCAGCAGTCCCAGGGGGGAGTGGGGCTACACCTTC. Protein product: CASSPRGEWGYTF.

This clone was detected once. This chain connects TRBV7-9 to TRBJ2-7; D is perhaps TRBD2 (6 bases). Germline-derived CDR1 and CDR2 are SEHNR and FQNEAQ (reference sequence). Trimming stripped 2 bases from V and 1 base from J, with 12 bases between. This CDR3 contains 15 residues. This CDR3 is CASSLRGGGSYEQYF. The CDR3 DNA sequence: TGTGCCAGCAGCTTAAGGGGAGGCGGATCCTACGAGCAGTACTTC.

The chain joins TRBV9 to TRBJ1-3, with no clear D. Per germline, CDR1 SGDLS and CDR2 YYNGEE. V was pared by 3 bases and J by 0 bases, with 7 bases between. The CDR3 runs 14 residues. This CDR3 reads CASSGGNSGNTIYF. DNA of the CDR3: TGTGCCAGCAGCGGAGGTAACTCTGGAAACACCATATATTTT.

The count of this clone is one. This sequence joins TRBV5-1 and TRBJ1-1; TRBD1 matches at 7 bases. The CDR3 runs 15 residues. Germline V gene lookup returns CDR1 SGHRS and CDR2 YFSETQ. V lost 3 bases, J lost 1 base, and 6 bases stayed unmatched. The DNA of the CDR3 is TGCGCCAGCAGCTGGGTGACAGGGCCGAACACTGAAGCTTTCTTT. Encoded protein: CASSWVTGPNTEAFF.

This rearrangement joins TRBV2 to TRBJ1-2; 7 bases align to TRBD1. After removal of 0 bases from V and 6 bases from J, the junction contained 7 bases not matched to a gene. The CDR3 sequence is 15 residues long. The V gene's germline CDR1 is SNHLY and CDR2 FYNNEI. CDR3 amino acids: CASSEAFDRAHGYTF. CDR3 nucleotides: TGTGCCAGCAGTGAAGCCTTCGACAGGGCGCATGGCTACACCTTC.

The chain is built from TRBV5-1 and TRBJ2-7; 7 bases map to TRBD1. CDR3 length: 12 residues. Germline CDR1 is SGHRS and CDR2 is YFSETQ. Germline trimming cut 7 bases from V and 2 bases from J; bases unmatched to any gene: 3. The CDR3 bases are TGCGCCAGCCGGACAGGCGCCTACGAGCAGTACTTC. Translating gives CASRTGAYEQYF.

The chain recombines TRBV5-1 with TRBJ1-1; D unresolved. This CDR3 comprises 14 residues. V was cut by 2 bases and J by 8 bases, with 16 bases left in between. Germline assignment: CDR1 SGHRS and CDR2 YFSETQ. The CDR3 loop reads CASSFRTSGGEAFF. CDR3 sequence (DNA): TGCGCCAGCAGCTTTAGGACGTCCGGAGGAGAAGCTTTCTTT.

The chain combines TRBV11-2 with TRBJ1-1, with a tentative D call TRBD1 (5 bases). Looked up from germline, CDR1 is SGHAT and CDR2 is FQNNGV. The CDR3 has 13 amino acids. Trimming cost V 0 bases and J 7 bases, with 9 bases left between them. The CDR3 coding sequence is TGTGCCAGCAGCTTAGACAGGGTGGGTGAAGCTTTCTTT. This encodes CASSLDRVGEAFF.

With regard to this clone: The sample has other DNA sequences that encode this CDR3 too. The chain couples TRBV6-1 to TRBJ1-1; 7 positions match TRBD1. With 2 bases clipped from V and 0 bases from J, the junction kept 3 bases outside the gene matches. CDR3 length: 15 residues. Looked up from germline, CDR1 is MNHNS and CDR2 is SASEGT. The CDR3: CASSELGQLNTEAFF. The CDR3 DNA is TGTGCCAGCAGTGAACTGGGACAGCTGAACACTGAAGCTTTCTTT.

V and J are TRBV7-2 and TRBJ1-1; TRBD1 matches at 9 bases. The V gene end was trimmed by 5 bases and the J gene end by 7 bases; junction bases not matched to a gene: 5. Germline lookup yields CDR1 SGHTA and CDR2 FQGNSA. The CDR3 spans 13 residues. CDR3 loop: CASSLRQGGEAFF. As DNA, the CDR3 is TGTGCCAGCAGCCTTCGACAGGGGGGTGAAGCTTTCTTT.

The chain combines TRBV5-4 with TRBJ2-5, with TRBD2 matching over 7 bases. This CDR3 spans 14 amino acids. The V gene end was trimmed by 3 bases and the J gene end by 2 bases; junction bases not matched to a gene: 4. Germline CDR1 SGHNT, CDR2 YYREEE (reference sequence). In DNA, the CDR3 is TGTGCCAGCAGCTCGGGACTAATTCAAGAGACCCAGTACTTC. Translating gives CASSSGLIQETQYF.

About this clone itself: Sequence at one end of the junction differs from germline and may be a read error. The chain is built from TRBV28 and TRBJ2-4; 8 bases agree with TRBD1. The V gene's germline CDR1 is MDHEN and CDR2 SYDVKM. This CDR3 has 12 amino acids. For the CDR3, the DNA is TGTGCCAGCAGTTCCTCCGGGACAGGCTGGAACTTC. It translates to CASSSSGTGWNF.

This clone was seen only a few times. V usage is TRBV12-2 and J usage is TRBJ1-2; the D segment call TRBD1 is taken from the table without a DNA check. TRBV12-2 is marked as a pseudogene. The CDR3 is made up of 15 amino acids. The CDR3 here is CASRCLQGGYYGYTF. The CDR3 nucleotides read TGTGCAAGTCGTTGCCTACAGGGGGGATACTATGGCTACACCTTC.

This chain uses TRBV5-4 with TRBJ2-1; D possibly corresponds to TRBD1 (5 bases). Germline CDR1 SGHNT, CDR2 YYREEE (reference sequence). The V end was cut by 4 bases, the J end by 4 bases, with 15 bases between. The CDR3 is 15 residues long. CDR3 residues: CASSPGNRNYNEQFF. CDR3 sequence (DNA): TGTGCCAGCAGCCCTGGGAACAGGAATTACAATGAGCAGTTCTTC.

The chain recombines TRBV28 with TRBJ2-1; D remains unclear. V lost 2 bases and J lost 8, with 13 bases in between. CDR1 and CDR2 (germline): MDHEN, SYDVKM. This CDR3 comprises 14 residues. CDR3 bases: TGTGCCAGCAGTTTAGAAAAGTACCGGGATGAGCAGTTCTTC. Translating it yields CASSLEKYRDEQFF.

The V gene is TRBV6-5, the J gene TRBJ1-4; 8 bases map to TRBD1. Per germline, CDR1 MNHEY and CDR2 SVGAGI. The CDR3 contains 14 residues. Unmatched junction bases numbered 5, after V lost 4 bases and J lost 7 bases. CDR3 sequence (DNA): TGTGCCAGCAGTTTCGACAGGGGATCTGAAAAACTGTTTTTT. Translation: CASSFDRGSEKLFF.

The CDR3 DNA is TGTGCCTGGAGTGTAACACAGGGGAGGACTGAAGCTTTCTTT. Translated, it gives CAWSVTQGRTEAFF. This rearrangement joins TRBV30 to TRBJ1-1; the match to TRBD1 covers 7 bases. V shed 0 bases, J shed 5 bases, and the junction held 6 bases outside the gene matches. The germline V gene encodes CDR1 GTSNPN and CDR2 SVGIG (reference sequence). The CDR3 is made up of 14 amino acids. Using reference TRBV30 and TRBJ1-1 for the parts outside the CDR3, the full variable domain is SQTIHQWPATLVQPVGSPLSLECTVEGTSNPNLYWYRQAAGRGLQLLFYSVGIGQISSEVPQNLSASRPQDRQFILSSKKLLLSDSGFYLCAWSVTQGRTEAFFGQGTRLTVV.

In the case of this clone: This same CDR3 is encoded by further DNA sequences in the sample. The J gene is TRBJ1-1, the V gene TRBV9; possibly TRBD1 for D (6 bases). Germline V gene lookup returns CDR1 SGDLS and CDR2 YYNGEE. Between the trimmed V and J ends, which lost 4 bases and 8 bases, there was a span of 15 bases. This CDR3 contains 13 residues. CDR3 sequence reads: CASSPSPGTEAFF. The CDR3 bases are TGTGCCAGCAGCCCCAGTCCCGGGACAGAAGCTTTCTTT.

This clone was detected a few times. The chain joins TRBV3-1 (or the pseudogene TRBV3-2) to TRBJ1-2; D unresolved. This CDR3 has 13 residues. Trimming stripped 5 bases from V and 6 bases from J, with 13 bases between. Germline V gives CDR1 LGHDT, CDR2 YNNKEL (reference sequence). The CDR3: CASSENGGNGYTF. The CDR3 nucleotides are TGTGCCAGCAGCGAAAATGGCGGGAATGGCTACACCTTC.

The chain carries TRBV20-1 and TRBJ1-2, with D possibly being TRBD1 (5 bases). Germline lookup yields CDR1 DFQATT and CDR2 SNEGSKA (reference sequence). The CDR3 has 12 amino acids. Trimming took off 3 bases at V and 7 bases at J, with 12 bases between the two ends. Here the CDR3 reads CSASWRGAGYTF. The CDR3 nucleotides read TGCAGTGCTAGTTGGAGGGGCGCTGGCTACACCTTC.

This chain joins TRBV9 and TRBJ2-7; 8 positions agree with TRBD1. Germline lookup yields CDR1 SGDLS and CDR2 YYNGEE. The V segment lost 3 bases and the J segment 0 bases; nucleotides outside the gene matches: 2. The CDR3 contains 14 residues. This CDR3 is CASSGTGTSYEQYF. CDR3 nucleotide sequence: TGTGCCAGCAGCGGGACAGGGACCTCCTACGAGCAGTACTTC.

The rearrangement uses TRBV28 and TRBJ1-5; 9 bases line up with TRBD1. The germline V gene encodes CDR1 MDHEN and CDR2 SYDVKM. The CDR3 length is 15 residues. J was trimmed by 6 bases and V by 7 bases; bases with no gene match: 10. DNA of the CDR3: TGTGCCAGCACCCCGACAGGGGGTGGCATTCAGCCCCAGCATTTT. It encodes CASTPTGGGIQPQHF. The whole variable domain, remainder taken from reference TRBV28 and TRBJ1-5, is DVKVTQSSRYLVKRTGEKVFLECVQDMDHENMFWYRQDPGLGLRLIYFSYDVKMKEKGDIPEGYSVSREKKERFSLILESASTNQTSMYLCASTPTGGGIQPQHFGDGTRLSIL.

The chain joins TRBV27 to TRBJ2-5, with TRBD2 identical over 7 bases. The CDR3 is 15 amino acids. V shed 3 bases, J shed 5 bases, and the junction held 9 bases outside the gene matches. CDR1 and CDR2 (germline): MNHEY, SMNVEV (reference sequence). The CDR3 coding sequence is TGTGCCAGCAGTTTCGGGGGGACCCGTGGGGAGACCCAGTACTTC. It specifies CASSFGGTRGETQYF.